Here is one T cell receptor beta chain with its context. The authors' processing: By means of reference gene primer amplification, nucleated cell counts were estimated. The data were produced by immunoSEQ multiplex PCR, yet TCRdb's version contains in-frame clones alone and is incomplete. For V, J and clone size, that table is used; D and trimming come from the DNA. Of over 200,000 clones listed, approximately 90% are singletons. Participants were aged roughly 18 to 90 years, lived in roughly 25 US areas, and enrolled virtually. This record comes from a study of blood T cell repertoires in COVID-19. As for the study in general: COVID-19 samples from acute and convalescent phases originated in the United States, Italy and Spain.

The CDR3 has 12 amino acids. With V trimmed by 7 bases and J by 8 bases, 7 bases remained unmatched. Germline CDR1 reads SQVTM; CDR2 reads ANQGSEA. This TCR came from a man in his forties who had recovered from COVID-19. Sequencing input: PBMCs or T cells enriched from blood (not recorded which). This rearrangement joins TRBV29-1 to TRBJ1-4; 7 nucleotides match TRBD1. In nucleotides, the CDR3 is TGCAGCGCCCGTACAGGGGTGGAAAAACTGTTTTTT. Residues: CSARTGVEKLFF.